This T cell receptor (beta chain) was documented in a study of blood T cells in healthy people across ages. This clonotype was seen just once. Its antigen is unknown. CDR3 length: 13 residues. Germline CDR1 is SGHTA and CDR2 is FQGNSA. General study findings and limits: As age increased, TCR beta diversity per million T cells fell in a roughly linear fashion.

Primers used in a second PCR of about 7 to 12 cycles were a sample-barcoded 5' primer and a J-beta primer mix. One entry per CDR3 protein results from TCRdb running MiXCR on the 5' RACE reads. The sample holds fewer than 800,000 distinct CDR3 sequences, about half seen once. This sequence was found in a woman aged 55-69 years in good health. The chain recombines TRBV7-2 with TRBJ2-7; 7 nucleotides align to TRBD2. The J call may be wrong; the DNA end is better matched by TRBJ2-5. The sample taken for sequencing was blood. As DNA, the CDR3 is TGTGCCAGCAGAAAAGCGGGAAGAGAGACCCAGTACTTC. It specifies CASRKAGRETQYF.